The clone carrying this T cell receptor beta chain is medium-sized in the sample. Its specificity is not known. No patient had received any treatment before thyroid surgery. These data come from a study of metastatic and nonmetastatic thyroid tumors. Study summary: From malignant and benign thyroid patients, repertoires in blood and in tumor or nodule tissue were compared.

Germline loops: CDR1 GTSNPN, CDR2 SVGIG (reference sequence). The germline V and J ends were trimmed by 2 bases and 8 bases, with 9 bases remaining between them. The length of the CDR3 is 12 residues. With MiXCR, TCRdb reprocessed the PCR reads. The sample lists around 15,000 clones; around 25% were seen once. Study-wide results and caveats: When malignant thyroid tumors were compared with benign nodules, TCR beta diversity was reportedly significantly higher in the malignant tumors. This held in both blood and tumor samples.

Sequencing was done on a sample of tumor tissue. The receptor was derived from a female donor with papillary thyroid cancer or a benign thyroid nodule (not recorded which). Some clones in this sample may be carry-over from other donors' samples. The chain couples TRBV30 to TRBJ1-4; D is undetermined. CDR3 loop: CAWSPSGEKLFF. The DNA of the CDR3 is TGTGCCTGGAGTCCATCGGGGGAAAAACTGTTTTTT.